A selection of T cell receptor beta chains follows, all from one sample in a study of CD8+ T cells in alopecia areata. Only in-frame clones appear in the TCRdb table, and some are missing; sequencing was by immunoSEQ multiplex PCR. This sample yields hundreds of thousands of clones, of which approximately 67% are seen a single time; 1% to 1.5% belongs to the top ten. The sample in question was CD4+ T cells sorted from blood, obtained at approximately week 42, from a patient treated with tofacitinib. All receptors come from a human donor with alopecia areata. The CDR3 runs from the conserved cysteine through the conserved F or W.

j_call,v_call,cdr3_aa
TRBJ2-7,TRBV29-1,CSVKSGLVFEQYF
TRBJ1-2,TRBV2,CASGSGLYYGYTF
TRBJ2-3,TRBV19,CASSMAGLNTQYF
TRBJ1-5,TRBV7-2,CASSYRQPQHF
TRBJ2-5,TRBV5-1,CASSLARAETQYF
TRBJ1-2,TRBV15,CATSTGEANYGYTF
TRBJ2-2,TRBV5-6,CASSLPTVAGELFF
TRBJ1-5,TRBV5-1,CASSLNSDQPQHF
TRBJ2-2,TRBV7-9,CASSKSGTLTGELFF
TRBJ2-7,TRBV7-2,CASSLGTRALGEQYF
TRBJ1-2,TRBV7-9,CASSKDGGNYGYTF
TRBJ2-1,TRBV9,CASSAGTGQYNEQFF
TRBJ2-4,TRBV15,CATSRDGQTYTKNIQYF
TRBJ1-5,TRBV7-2,CASSSRMGEPQHF
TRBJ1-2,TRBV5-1,CATSQDQGNYGYTF
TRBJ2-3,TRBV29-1,CNRRRREKIGTQYF
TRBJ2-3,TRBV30,CAWGIARTSTVPDTQYF
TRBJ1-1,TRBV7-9,CASSYPGRTNTEAFF
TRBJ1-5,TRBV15,CATSRDASGGFQGQPQHF
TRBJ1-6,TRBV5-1,CASSPGTGTRDSPLHF
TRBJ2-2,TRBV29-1,CSVGQGANTGELFF
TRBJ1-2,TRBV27,CASRTVYGYTF
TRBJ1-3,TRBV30,CAWSSQGQGTGNTIYF
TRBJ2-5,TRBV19,CASSLQGIQETQYF
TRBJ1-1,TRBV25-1,CASSPGQGSEAFF
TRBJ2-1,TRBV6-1,CASRGGVVGNEQFF
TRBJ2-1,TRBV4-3,CASSPRRDSYNEQFF
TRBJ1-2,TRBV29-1,CSVSGNDYGYTF
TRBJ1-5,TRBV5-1,CASSLEHPNQPQHF
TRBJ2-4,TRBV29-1,CSVTGGRGNIQYF
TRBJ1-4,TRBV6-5,CASSYSTASNEKLFF
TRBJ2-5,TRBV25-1,CASSEITFQETQYF
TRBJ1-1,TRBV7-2,CASSLGGGAEAFF
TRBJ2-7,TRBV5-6,CASSSRGVYGGKQYF
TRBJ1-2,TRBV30,CAWKDRHYGYTF
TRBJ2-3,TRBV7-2,CASSLLAGEDTQYF
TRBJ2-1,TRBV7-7,CASSHGAGTSVNEQFF
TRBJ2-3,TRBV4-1,CASSQEPQGGISTDTQYF
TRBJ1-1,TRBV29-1,CSVGTTNLGAFF
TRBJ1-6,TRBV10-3,CAISDDVSAYNSPLHF
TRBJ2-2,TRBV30,CAWSAQLNTGELFF
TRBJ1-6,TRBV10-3,CAISESIGTVNSPLHF
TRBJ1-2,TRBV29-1,CSARTRGGYTF
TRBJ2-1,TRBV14,CASSQEARGGRQFF
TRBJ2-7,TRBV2,CASSFLEQYF
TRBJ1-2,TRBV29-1,CTFRGTYGYTF
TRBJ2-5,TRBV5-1,CASSWSRGPTQETQYF
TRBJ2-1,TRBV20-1,CSGGNNEQFF
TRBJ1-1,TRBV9,CASSLVGAGGEAFF
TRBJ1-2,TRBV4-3,CASSQEGGTPFYGYTF
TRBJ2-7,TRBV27,CASSWGRPDPYEQYF
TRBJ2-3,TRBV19,CASCRGGGATDTQYF
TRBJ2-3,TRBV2,CASSEQGSTDTQYF
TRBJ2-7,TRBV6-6,CASSYPTTTDRGQYF
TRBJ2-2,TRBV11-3,CASSFGTGSRHLNTGELFF
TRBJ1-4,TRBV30,CAWNRDRGEKLFF